The 6 T cell receptor beta chains below come from one sample, sequenced in a study of blood T cell repertoires in COVID-19. Sequenced by immunoSEQ multiplex PCR; TCRdb stores in-frame clones only, minus some. The sample carries roughly 190,000 clones, approximately 91% recorded once. The sequenced sample consisted of peripheral blood. The source of these receptors is a woman in her forties who had recovered from COVID-19.

V usage is TRBV10-3 and J usage is TRBJ1-1; D remains unclear. Between the trimmed V and J ends, which lost 1 base and 1 base, there was a span of 16 bases. The germline V gene encodes CDR1 ENHRY and CDR2 SYGVKD. This CDR3 has 17 residues. The CDR3 region has the DNA TGTGCCATCAGTGAGTTAGTCCGGGTAGGAACGAACACTGAAGCTTTCTTT. It codes for CAISELVRVGTNTEAFF.

A remark on this clone: Other DNA sequences in this specimen translate into the identical CDR3. The chain combines TRBV18 with TRBJ1-5; D is perhaps TRBD1 (6 bases). With 2 bases removed from V and 4 bases from J, the gap between germline ends came to 9 bases. This CDR3 comprises 14 residues. Germline loops: CDR1 KGHSH, CDR2 LQKENI. CDR3 nucleotides: TGTGCCAGCTCACCATACAGGGATAATCAGCCCCAGCATTTT. Its protein product is CASSPYRDNQPQHF.

The chain employs TRBV24-1 and TRBJ2-1; no firm D call. Germline V gives CDR1 KGHDR, CDR2 SFDVKD. Deletions cut 3 bases from V and 11 bases from J, with 13 bases between. This CDR3 has 13 residues. CDR3 nucleotides: TGTGCCACCAGTGATCCCCTACCACCCAAGCAGTTCTTC. Its protein product is CATSDPLPPKQFF.

The gene calls are TRBV27 and TRBJ2-1, with 9 bases aligning to TRBD2. Trimming at V came to 4 bases and at J to 0 bases, leaving 1 base not matched to a gene. Germline assignment: CDR1 MNHEY and CDR2 SMNVEV (reference sequence). The CDR3 contains 15 residues. CDR3 nucleotide sequence: TGTGCCAGCAGTTCAGCGGGGGGCTCCTACAATGAGCAGTTCTTC. It codes for CASSSAGGSYNEQFF.

The rearrangement links TRBV7-2 to TRBJ2-3, with D unclear. This CDR3 contains 14 residues. CDR1 is SGHTA and CDR2 is FQGNSA in the germline V gene. Trimming took 1 base from V and 0 from J, leaving 5 bases between them. The chain's CDR3 is CASSLDRSTDTQYF. CDR3 nucleotide sequence: TGTGCCAGCAGCTTAGACCGGAGCACAGATACGCAGTATTTT.

J is TRBJ2-1 and V is TRBV12-3 or TRBV12-4, with D uncertain. V was cut by 2 bases and J by 3 bases, with 5 bases left in between. CDR3 size: 13 residues. The CDR3 spells CASSLNIYNEQFF. CDR3 coding DNA: TGTGCCAGCAGTTTAAATATCTACAATGAGCAGTTCTTC.